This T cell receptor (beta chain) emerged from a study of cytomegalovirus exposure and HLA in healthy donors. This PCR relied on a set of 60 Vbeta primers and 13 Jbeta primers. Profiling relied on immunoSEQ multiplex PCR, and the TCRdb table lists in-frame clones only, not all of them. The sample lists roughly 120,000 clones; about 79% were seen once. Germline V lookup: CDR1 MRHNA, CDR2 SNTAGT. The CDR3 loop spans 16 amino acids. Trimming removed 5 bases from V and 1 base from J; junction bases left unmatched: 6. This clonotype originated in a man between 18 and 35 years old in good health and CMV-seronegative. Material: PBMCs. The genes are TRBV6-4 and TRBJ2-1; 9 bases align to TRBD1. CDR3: CASSLLGTGSYNEQFF. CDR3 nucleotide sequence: TGTGCCAGCAGTCTCCTCGGGACAGGGTCCTACAATGAGCAGTTCTTC.